This T cell receptor (beta chain) originates from a study of shared clonotypes between healthy human individuals. Study-level information: A donor's plate count was three for CD4 naive and three for CD4 memory; CD8 naive had two and CD8 memory one.

Study-wide points: Non-shared clonotypes were found to have lower generation probabilities than the clonotypes that were shared by all four of the sorted-subset donors.

To note about this clone: Its matching antigen is unknown.

Clones were read by immunoSEQ multiplex PCR, and TCRdb kept only the in-frame ones, dropping some. The sample contains about 2.1 million clones, 85% to 95% of which appear only once. CDR3 length equals 15 residues. CDR1 and CDR2 from the germline V gene are MNHEY and SMNVEV (reference sequence). The J segment lost 3 bases and the V segment lost 5 bases, leaving 9 bases of the junction unmatched. As defined, naive CD8 cells were CD45RO-negative and positively selected for CCR7, with terminally differentiated effector memory CD45RA+ cells excluded. The chain employs TRBV27 and TRBJ2-7; 8 nucleotides align to TRBD2. This receptor was taken from a man between 18 and 29 years old in good health. Some clones in this sample may be carry-over from other donors' samples. Sample: naive CD8+ T cells from PBMCs. CDR3 sequence: CASSPTAGVNYEQYF. CDR3 nucleotide sequence: TGTGCCAGCAGTCCAACAGCGGGAGTTAACTACGAGCAGTACTTC.